This TCR beta chain is drawn from a study of response to subunit inactivated influenza vaccine. The study's findings and limits: The authors proposed limited new T cell recruitment per seasonal influenza vaccination.

The CDR3 length is 17 residues. The germline V gene encodes CDR1 MDHEN and CDR2 SYDVKM. V gave up 3 bases and J gave up 1 base; unmatched junction bases: 8. TCRdb reprocessed the RT-PCR reads with MiXCR, giving one entry per CDR3 protein. The sample yields hundreds of thousands of distinct CDR3 sequences, approximately 12% seen once. As concerns this clonotype: The antigen is not known.

This sequence was found in a man over 45 who received an inactivated influenza vaccine. This material consisted of PBMCs from blood, taken on the day of vaccination. The gene calls are TRBV28 and TRBJ2-3; the match to TRBD2 covers 9 bases. The chain's CDR3 is CASSFPRLAARTDTQYF. The CDR3 DNA reads as TGTGCCAGCAGTTTTCCTAGACTAGCGGCCCGCACAGATACGCAGTATTTT.